What follows are 22 T cell receptor beta chains derived from one specimen sequenced in a study of T cells expressing NK-cell markers. After re-calling the 5' RACE reads, TCRdb lists one entry per CDR3 protein, DNA absent. Its clone listing holds a few hundred thousand distinct CDR3 sequences. Material: blood T cells: a sorted CD56 or NKG2C T cell subset, CD4+ or CD8+ T cells, or bulk PBMC T cells (not recorded which). The receptors shown here come from a woman in her forties or fifties in good health.

The chain is built from TRBV20-1 and TRBJ2-1; TCRdb's D call, TRBD2, is unchecked because there is no DNA. There are 17 residues in the CDR3. Germline V gene sequence: CDR1 DFQATT, CDR2 SNEGSKA (reference sequence). CDR3 sequence reads: CSASGARPGIGYNEQFF.

V gene TRBV2 combines with J gene TRBJ2-7; no DNA is available, so the TRBD1 call from TCRdb remains unchecked. The CDR3 contains 12 residues. Looked up from germline, CDR1 is SNHLY and CDR2 is FYNNEI. CDR3 residues: CASSRRGDEQYF. Combining the CDR3 with reference TRBV2 and TRBJ2-7 gives the whole variable domain EPEVTQTPSHQVTQMGQEVILRCVPISNHLYFYWYRQILGQKVEFLVSFYNNEISEKSEIFDDQFSVERPDGSNFTLKIRSTKLEDSAMYFCASSRRGDEQYFGPGTRLTVT.

The chain carries TRBV5-1 and TRBJ2-3; the D call from TCRdb, TRBD1, cannot be confirmed without DNA. The CDR3 runs 17 residues. Germline values: CDR1 SGHRS, CDR2 YFSETQ. The CDR3 sequence is CASSPYPGTQITDTQYF.

V gene TRBV10-3 combines with J gene TRBJ2-1; TCRdb picks TRBD2, but there is no DNA to check that call. This CDR3 is built from 15 residues. Per the germline V gene, CDR1 is ENHRY and CDR2 is SYGVKD. The CDR3 loop reads CAINPGLASYNEQFF.

CDR3 protein: CASTGSVTSGDYGDTQYF. V is TRBV5-6 and J is TRBJ2-3; TCRdb outputs TRBD2, but without DNA this stays unchecked. The CDR3 is 18 residues long. CDR1 is SGHDT, CDR2 YYEEEE, per germline.

The rearrangement uses TRBV3-1 and TRBJ2-1; the TCRdb D gene call, TRBD2, has no DNA to confirm it. The CDR3 spans 17 residues. In germline, CDR1 is LGHDT, CDR2 YNNKEL (reference sequence). Here the CDR3 reads CASSQVWAGPRGYEQFF.

The chain uses TRBV24-1 and TRBJ2-1; with no DNA, the TCRdb D assignment of TRBD1 cannot be verified. This CDR3 region has 16 residues. Germline lookup yields CDR1 KGHDR and CDR2 SFDVKD. The CDR3 is CATSGAVGEPHHEQFF.

This chain connects TRBV7-9 to TRBJ2-1; TCRdb's D call, TRBD2, is unchecked because there is no DNA. The CDR3 runs 15 residues. The V gene's germline CDR1 is SEHNR and CDR2 FQNEAQ (reference sequence). CDR3: CASSPYLAANNEQFF.

This chain uses TRBV6-6 with TRBJ2-5; the D gene TCRdb calls, TRBD1, cannot be checked with no DNA. This CDR3 contains 14 residues. CDR1 is MNHNY and CDR2 is SVGAGI in the germline V gene (reference sequence). This CDR3 reads CASSYRDSKETQYF.

The chain links TRBV12-3 or TRBV12-4 to TRBJ1-2; TCRdb reports TRBD1, a call that lacks DNA to check it against. This CDR3 region has 15 residues. The CDR3: CASRAGTGEFYGYTF.

The chain is built from TRBV20-1 and TRBJ2-1; TCRdb's D gene call, TRBD2, goes unchecked for lack of DNA. Per the germline V gene, CDR1 is DFQATT and CDR2 is SNEGSKA (reference sequence). This CDR3 spans 12 amino acids. CDR3: CSASGAGGPQFF.

This sequence joins TRBV11-3 and TRBJ2-7; the D call from TCRdb, TRBD1, cannot be confirmed without DNA. This CDR3 region has 13 residues. CDR1 and CDR2 from the germline V gene are SGHNT and YENEEA. The CDR3 is CASSVSTPGEQYF.

This sequence joins TRBV6-5 and TRBJ2-4; the TCRdb D gene call, TRBD1, has no DNA to confirm it. The germline V gene encodes CDR1 MNHEY and CDR2 SVGAGI. The CDR3 runs 12 residues. The CDR3 loop reads CASSPDRFIQYF.

The chain's CDR3 is CASSLGRQTQYF. The chain is built from TRBV7-8 and TRBJ2-5. Germline values: CDR1 SGHVS, CDR2 FQNEAQ. The CDR3 covers 12 residues.

J is TRBJ1-2 and V is TRBV5-1; TCRdb outputs TRBD1, but without DNA this stays unchecked. The CDR3 is 13 amino acids. Germline V gives CDR1 SGHRS, CDR2 YFSETQ. This CDR3 is CASRPGGESGYTF.

This chain links TRBV6-1 with TRBJ2-2; TCRdb designates TRBD1, a call that cannot be tested without DNA. Germline loops: CDR1 MNHNS, CDR2 SASEGT. The CDR3 covers 14 residues. CDR3 region: CASTGTADTGELFF.

The chain uses TRBV4-2 and TRBJ1-5; TCRdb's D gene call, TRBD1, goes unchecked for lack of DNA. The germline V gene has CDR1 LGHNA and CDR2 YNFKEQ. The CDR3 runs to 13 residues. CDR3: CASGTGRDQPQHF.

The chain uses TRBV10-3 and TRBJ2-1; the TCRdb D gene call, TRBD2, has no DNA to confirm it. Germline lookup yields CDR1 ENHRY and CDR2 SYGVKD. The CDR3 loop spans 15 amino acids. The CDR3 loop is CAIRPHSGRHNEQFF.

The rearrangement links TRBV20-1 to TRBJ2-3; lacking DNA, the TRBD1 call made by TCRdb goes unchecked. This CDR3 has 14 residues. CDR1 is DFQATT and CDR2 is SNEGSKA in the germline V gene (reference sequence). The chain's CDR3 is CSAREIRDTDTQYF.

The V call is TRBV12-3 or TRBV12-4, the J call TRBJ2-4. The CDR3 covers 14 residues. The CDR3 loop is CASSYLGPQNIQYF.

The chain employs TRBV6-1 and TRBJ1-2; no DNA is available, so the TRBD1 call from TCRdb remains unchecked. The CDR3 runs 12 residues. The germline gives CDR1 MNHNS, CDR2 SASEGT. CDR3 protein: CASRFRGYGYTF.

This rearrangement joins TRBV5-1 to TRBJ2-3; TCRdb indicates TRBD2, and absent DNA this call remains unverified. Germline V CDR1 and CDR2: SGHRS, YFSETQ. This CDR3 is 16 amino acids long. The CDR3 loop is CASSWRAATSTDTQYF.